The present T cell receptor (beta chain) was sequenced within a study of T cell responses to AZD1222 COVID-19 vaccine. The method was immunoSEQ multiplex PCR; TCRdb's version includes in-frame clones alone and lacks a portion of them. The sample records around 140,000 clones, 85% to 95% being singletons. Germline CDR1 and CDR2: MNHNY and SVGAGI (reference sequence). The CDR3 is 15 amino acids. After removal of 7 bases from V and 7 bases from J, the junction contained 9 bases not matched to a gene. The TCR sequence derives from an adult in good health. Specimen: peripheral blood, collected on day 0 of AZD1222 vaccination. The chain carries TRBV6-6 and TRBJ1-6; 8 bases match TRBD1. In nucleotides, the CDR3 is TGTGCCAGCATCGGGCAGGGGGCGAGAAATTCACCCCTCCACTTT. Translating it yields CASIGQGARNSPLHF.